The 22 T cell receptor beta chains below were found in one sample sequenced in a study of OX40 agonist ivuxolimab in advanced cancers. Some clones are missing from TCRdb's copy, which holds only in-frame ones; the method was immunoSEQ multiplex PCR. The sample yields 150,000 to 170,000 clones, 85% to 95% seen once. The material was CD4+ or CD8+ T cells sorted from blood, obtained in a trial of the OX40 agonist ivuxolimab. The origin of the receptors is an adult with an advanced solid tumor such as melanoma, head and neck, liver or kidney cancer.

This sequence joins TRBV7-6 and TRBJ1-3; D remains ambiguous. Germline CDR1 is SGHVS and CDR2 is FNYEAQ. The CDR3 spans 18 residues. With 1 base removed from V and 2 bases from J, the gap between germline ends came to 18 bases. The CDR3 region has the DNA TGTGCCAGCAGCTTAGGATGGAGAAGGGAGGCCACTGGAAACACCATATATTTT. Encoded protein: CASSLGWRREATGNTIYF.

The chain links TRBV4-3 to TRBJ2-1, with 9 positions matching TRBD2. The length of the CDR3 is 15 residues. Trimming took 6 bases from V and 9 from J; bases not matched to a gene: 12. Germline values: CDR1 LGHNA, CDR2 YSLEER. CDR3 residues: CASRRGGAVVGEQFF. CDR3 sequence (DNA): TGCGCCAGCAGACGCGGGGGGGCCGTTGTCGGTGAGCAGTTCTTC.

This clone was seen once. The chain is built from TRBV2 and TRBJ2-7, with 9 nucleotides matching TRBD2. The junction had 10 bases not matched to a gene; V was cut back by 6 bases and J by 1 base. Germline lookup yields CDR1 SNHLY and CDR2 FYNNEI. This CDR3 region has 16 residues. This CDR3 is CASRPAAGGNSYEQYF. The CDR3 DNA is TGTGCCAGCAGACCCGCGGCGGGGGGGAATTCCTACGAGCAGTACTTC.

J is TRBJ1-2 and V is TRBV5-8, with a possible D match to TRBD1 (5 bases). V lost 4 bases to trimming and J lost 6 bases, with 13 bases between them. The CDR3 totals 13 residues. The V gene's germline CDR1 is SGHTS and CDR2 YDEGEE. The CDR3 nucleotides read TGTGCCAGCAGCCTAGACAGATTGGATGGCTACACCTTC. This codes for CASSLDRLDGYTF.

Notes on this clone: A junction boundary mismatches the germline segment, possibly from a read error. The same CDR3 can be traced to other DNA sequences in this sample. The chain has TRBV5-1 and TRBJ1-2; the match to TRBD1 covers 7 bases. CDR3 length: 14 residues. Germline CDR1 is SGHRS and CDR2 is YFSETQ. The CDR3 coding sequence is TGTGCCAGCAGCTTTGGGGGGACAGAAGGAGGCTACACCTTC. As protein: CASSFGGTEGGYTF. The complete variable domain, with remaining parts taken from reference TRBV5-1 and TRBJ1-2, reads KAGVTQTPRYLIKTRGQQVTLSCSPISGHRSVSWYQQTPGQGLQFLFEYFSETQRNKGNFPGRFSGRQFSNSRSEMNVSTLELGDSALYLCASSFGGTEGGYTFGSGTRLTVV.

The gene calls are TRBV6-1 and TRBJ2-7; D not resolved. The CDR3 consists of 12 residues. Trimming pared 4 bases from V and 2 bases from J, leaving 6 bases between. Germline V gene sequence: CDR1 MNHNS, CDR2 SASEGT. The CDR3 DNA follows: TGTGCCAGCAGTGCCAAGCCCTACGAGCAGTACTTC. Its protein is CASSAKPYEQYF.

This CDR3 is CASSVATGGQGDNSPLHF. In DNA form, the CDR3 reads TGTGCCAGCAGCGTAGCTACGGGGGGACAGGGAGACAATTCACCCCTCCACTTT. The chain joins TRBV9 to TRBJ1-6; TRBD1 aligns across 9 bases. Germline V gene lookup returns CDR1 SGDLS and CDR2 YYNGEE. The CDR3 sequence is 18 residues long. The trim removed 0 bases at V and 7 bases at J, leaving 11 bases unmatched.

This chain joins TRBV5-4 and TRBJ2-5; 8 bases are shared with TRBD2. From germline, CDR1 is SGHNT and CDR2 YYREEE (reference sequence). V shed 7 bases, J shed 3 bases, and the junction held 5 bases outside the gene matches. The CDR3 sequence is 13 residues long. This CDR3 reads CASGLAAKETQYF. Here the CDR3 DNA reads TGTGCCAGCGGACTAGCAGCGAAAGAGACCCAGTACTTC.

The genes are TRBV7-2 and TRBJ1-1, with D unresolved. The length of the CDR3 is 14 residues. With 1 base removed from V and 2 bases from J, the gap between germline ends came to 8 bases. The V gene's germline CDR1 is SGHTA and CDR2 FQGNSA. CDR3 protein: CASSLDRVNTEAFF. Here the CDR3 DNA reads TGTGCCAGCAGCTTAGATCGGGTTAACACTGAAGCTTTCTTT.

The V and J genes are TRBV19 and TRBJ2-1, with D possibly being TRBD1 (6 bases). The germline gives CDR1 LNHDA, CDR2 SQIVND (reference sequence). The CDR3 runs 13 residues. Trimming removed 4 bases from V and 13 bases from J, with 17 bases in between. CDR3 in amino acids: CASSTVRTGQQFF. The DNA for the CDR3 is TGTGCCAGTAGTACGGTCAGAACGGGACAACAGTTCTTC.

The chain combines TRBV6-1 with TRBJ1-5, with D possibly TRBD1 on 5 matching bases. CDR1 MNHNS and CDR2 SASEGT come from the germline V gene. There are 15 residues in the CDR3. Trimming left V 3 bases short and J 5 bases short, with 14 bases between. Here the CDR3 reads CASSDGGGVHQPQHF. As DNA, the CDR3 is TGTGCCAGCAGTGATGGGGGAGGGGTACATCAGCCCCAGCATTTT.

This chain uses TRBV5-4 with TRBJ1-1, with TRBD1 matching 7 bases. V lost 4 bases and J lost 4; bases outside the gene matches: 4. The germline V gene encodes CDR1 SGHNT and CDR2 YYREEE (reference sequence). This CDR3 spans 13 amino acids. DNA of the CDR3: TGTGCCAGCAGCCTCAGGGGGGGCACTGAAGCTTTCTTT. It translates to CASSLRGGTEAFF.

The rearrangement uses TRBV5-1 and TRBJ1-2; TRBD1 agrees at 10 bases. The germline V gene has CDR1 SGHRS and CDR2 YFSETQ. With V trimmed by 5 bases and J by 8 bases, 6 bases remained unmatched. This CDR3 spans 13 amino acids. CDR3 nucleotides: TGCGCCAGCAGGACCGGGACAGGGGACGGCTACACCTTC. Protein: CASRTGTGDGYTF.

The chain joins TRBV29-1 to TRBJ2-4; 10 positions agree with TRBD2. From germline, CDR1 is SQVTM and CDR2 ANQGSEA. The V segment lost 4 bases and the J segment 6 bases; nucleotides outside the gene matches: 9. This CDR3 is 15 amino acids long. The CDR3 region has the DNA TGCAGCGTTGCATCACTAGCGGGGCCGGCAAACATTCAGTACTTC. It specifies CSVASLAGPANIQYF.

The genes are TRBV19 and TRBJ2-7; D may be TRBD2 (6 bases). The CDR3 is made up of 15 amino acids. CDR1 is LNHDA and CDR2 is SQIVND in the germline V gene (reference sequence). Trimming removed 5 bases at V and 4 bases at J, with 18 bases between. CDR3 nucleotides: TGTGCCAGTAGTCTCCTCGGGACTCTTTCGTACGAGCAGTACTTC. It encodes CASSLLGTLSYEQYF.

The chain couples TRBV11-2 to TRBJ1-4; unclear D gene. Trimming took off 4 bases at V and 7 bases at J, with 7 bases between the two ends. Germline V gene lookup returns CDR1 SGHAT and CDR2 FQNNGV. The CDR3 extends over 12 amino acids. This CDR3 is CASSWRSEKLFF. In DNA, the CDR3 is TGTGCCAGCAGCTGGAGGAGTGAAAAACTGTTTTTT.

The chain couples TRBV6-6 to TRBJ1-2; 7 nucleotides agree with TRBD1. The CDR3 runs 15 residues. Germline CDR1 reads MNHNY; CDR2 reads SVGAGI (reference sequence). Trimming cost V 4 bases and J 3 bases; bases outside gene matches: 8. The CDR3 is CASSFPQGRDYGYTF. The DNA for the CDR3 is TGTGCCAGCAGTTTCCCACAGGGGAGGGACTATGGCTACACCTTC.

The chain employs TRBV5-1 and TRBJ1-1; unclear D gene. Deletions cut 0 bases from V and 8 bases from J, with 11 bases between. From germline, CDR1 is SGHRS and CDR2 YFSETQ. CDR3 length equals 13 residues. CDR3 nucleotide sequence: TGCGCCAGCAGCTTGGAATTGACGACAGAAGCTTTCTTT. It codes for CASSLELTTEAFF. Drawing the rest from reference TRBV5-1 and TRBJ1-1, the complete variable domain is KAGVTQTPRYLIKTRGQQVTLSCSPISGHRSVSWYQQTPGQGLQFLFEYFSETQRNKGNFPGRFSGRQFSNSRSEMNVSTLELGDSALYLCASSLELTTEAFFGQGTRLTVV.

J is TRBJ2-7 and V is TRBV19, with TRBD2 identical over 9 bases. CDR1 is LNHDA, CDR2 SQIVND, per germline (reference sequence). V was clipped by 3 bases and J by 3 bases; unmatched bases: 9. The CDR3 spans 16 residues. As DNA, the CDR3 is TGTGCCAGTAGTATCGAGGTAGCGGGGGCCTTCTACGAGCAGTACTTC. This gives the protein CASSIEVAGAFYEQYF. Full variable domain (outside the CDR3, taken from reference TRBV19 and TRBJ2-7): DGGITQSPKYLFRKEGQNVTLSCEQNLNHDAMYWYRQDPGQGLRLIYYSQIVNDFQKGDIAEGYSVSREKKESFPLTVTSAQKNPTAFYLCASSIEVAGAFYEQYFGPGTRLTVT.

CDR3 DNA sequence: TGTGCCAGCAGCTTGGGGGGGACTAGCGGACAAGAGACCCAGTACTTC. Its protein is CASSLGGTSGQETQYF. V is TRBV5-4 and J is TRBJ2-5; 11 nucleotides agree with TRBD2. J lost 2 bases, V lost 0 bases, and 3 bases had no gene match. In germline, CDR1 is SGHNT, CDR2 YYREEE (reference sequence). This CDR3 contains 16 residues.

The genes are TRBV7-2 and TRBJ2-7, with 8 positions matching TRBD2. The CDR3 totals 14 residues. Losses at the gene ends were 5 bases for V and 4 bases for J; bases not matched to a gene: 7. CDR1 is SGHTA and CDR2 is FQGNSA in the germline V gene. As DNA, the CDR3 is TGTGCCAGCAGCCCCGCCGGGGGGGGATACGAGCAGTACTTC. This sequence encodes CASSPAGGGYEQYF.

The V gene is TRBV30, the J gene TRBJ1-6; the D gene is possibly TRBD1 (5 bases). Per the germline V gene, CDR1 is GTSNPN and CDR2 is SVGIG (reference sequence). This CDR3 comprises 15 residues. V shed 7 bases and J shed 0 bases, with 13 bases lying between them. CDR3 in amino acids: CAYKPGSSYNSPLHF. In DNA, the CDR3 is TGTGCCTACAAACCAGGGAGCTCCTATAATTCACCCCTCCACTTT.